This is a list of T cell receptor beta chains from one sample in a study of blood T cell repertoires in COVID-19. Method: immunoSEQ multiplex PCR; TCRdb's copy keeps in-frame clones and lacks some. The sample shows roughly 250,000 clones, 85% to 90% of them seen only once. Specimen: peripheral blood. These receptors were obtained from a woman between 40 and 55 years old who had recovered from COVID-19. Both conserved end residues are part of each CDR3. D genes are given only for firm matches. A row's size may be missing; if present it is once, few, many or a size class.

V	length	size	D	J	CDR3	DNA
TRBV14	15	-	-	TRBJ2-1	CASSQVRGIYNEQFF	TGTGCCAGCAGCCAAGTTCGGGGGATCTACAATGAGCAGTTCTTC
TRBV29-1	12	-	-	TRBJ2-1	CSAKGRGDEQFF	TGCAGCGCCAAGGGGCGCGGGGATGAGCAGTTCTTC
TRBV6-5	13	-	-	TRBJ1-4	CASSYEANEKLFF	TGTGCCAGCAGTTACGAAGCAAATGAAAAACTGTTTTTT
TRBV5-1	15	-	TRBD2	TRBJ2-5	CASSLDGTSEETQYF	TGCGCCAGCAGCTTGGACGGGACTAGCGAAGAGACCCAGTACTTC
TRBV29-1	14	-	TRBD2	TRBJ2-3	CSVGASGRTDTQYF	TGCAGCGTTGGGGCTAGCGGACGCACAGATACGCAGTATTTT
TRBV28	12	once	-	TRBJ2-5	CASSLTEGTQYF	TGTGCCAGCAGTTTAACTGAGGGGACCCAGTACTTC
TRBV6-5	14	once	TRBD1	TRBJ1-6	CASSQGAPNSPLHF	TGTGCCAGCAGTCAGGGGGCCCCTAATTCACCCCTCCACTTT
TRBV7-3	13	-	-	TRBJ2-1	CASSSVPRDEQFF	TGTGCCAGCAGCTCTGTACCCCGCGATGAGCAGTTCTTC
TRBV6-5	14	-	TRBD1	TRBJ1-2	CASSPMTGYDGYTF	TGTGCCAGCAGTCCCATGACAGGGTACGATGGCTACACCTTC
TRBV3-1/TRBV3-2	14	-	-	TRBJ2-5	CASSRGGTGETQYF	TGTGCCAGCAGCCGGGGCGGGACCGGGGAGACCCAGTACTTC
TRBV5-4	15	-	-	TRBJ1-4	CASSAAGVAAGKLFF	TGTGCCAGCAGCGCTGCAGGGGTTGCGGCCGGAAAACTGTTTTTT
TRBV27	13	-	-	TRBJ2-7	CASSLSESYEQYF	TGTGCCAGCAGTTTATCCGAGTCCTACGAGCAGTACTTC
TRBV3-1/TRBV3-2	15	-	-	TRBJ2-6	CASSQGSGGANVLTF	TGTGCCAGCAGCCAAGGCAGTGGTGGGGCCAACGTCCTGACTTTC
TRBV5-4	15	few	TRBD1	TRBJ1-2	CASSRGQDANYGYTF	TGTGCCAGCAGCAGGGGACAGGACGCTAACTATGGCTACACCTTC
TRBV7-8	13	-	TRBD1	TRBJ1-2	CASSPDRNYGYTF	TGTGCCAGCAGCCCGGACAGGAACTATGGCTACACCTTC
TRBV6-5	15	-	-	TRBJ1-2	CASSSPRGASYGYTF	TGTGCCAGCAGTTCTCCACGCGGGGCCAGCTATGGCTACACCTTC
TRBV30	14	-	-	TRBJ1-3	CAWSDGLPGNTIYF	TGTGCCTGGAGTGATGGGCTACCCGGAAACACCATATATTTT
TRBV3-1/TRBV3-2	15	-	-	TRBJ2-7	CASTQGGTRSYEQYF	TGTGCCAGCACCCAGGGGGGGACTCGCTCCTACGAGCAGTACTTC
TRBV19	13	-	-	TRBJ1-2	CASSMSGNYGYTF	TGTGCCAGTAGTATGTCCGGGAACTATGGCTACACCTTC
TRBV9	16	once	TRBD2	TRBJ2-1	CASSPGGGRSYNEQFF	TGTGCCAGCAGCCCGGGGGGGGGCCGCTCCTACAATGAGCAGTTCTTC
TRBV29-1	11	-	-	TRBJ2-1	CSVPSGIGQFF	TGCAGCGTGCCGTCCGGTATCGGGCAGTTCTTC
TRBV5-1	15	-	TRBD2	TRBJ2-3	CASSLVAGGTDTQYF	TGCGCCAGCAGCTTGGTTGCGGGAGGCACAGATACGCAGTATTTT
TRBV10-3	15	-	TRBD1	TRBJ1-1	CAISDPGQVNTEAFF	TGTGCCATCAGTGACCCGGGACAGGTGAACACTGAAGCTTTCTTT
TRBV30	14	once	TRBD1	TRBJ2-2	CAWSVTGVSGELFF	TGTGCCTGGAGTGTGACAGGGGTGAGCGGGGAGCTGTTTTTT
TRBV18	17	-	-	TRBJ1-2	CASSPPSGAGNGYGYTF	TGTGCCAGCTCACCACCGTCGGGCGCAGGGAACGGCTATGGCTACACCTTC
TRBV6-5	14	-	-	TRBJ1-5	CASSYSSSNQPQHF	TGTGCCAGCAGTTACTCGAGTAGCAATCAGCCCCAGCATTTT
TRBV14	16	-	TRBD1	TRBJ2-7	CASSHLGRGRQGEQYF	TGTGCCAGCAGCCATCTAGGCAGGGGGCGACAGGGGGAGCAGTACTTC
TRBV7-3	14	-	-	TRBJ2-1	CASSLGPLPNEQFF	TGTGCCAGCAGCTTAGGGCCGCTACCCAATGAGCAGTTCTTC
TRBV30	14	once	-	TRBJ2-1	CASTRRAAYNEQFF	TGTGCCTCCACGAGGCGGGCCGCCTACAATGAGCAGTTCTTC
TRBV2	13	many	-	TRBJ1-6	CASKAGYNSPLHF	TGTGCCAGCAAGGCAGGGTATAATTCACCCCTCCACTTT
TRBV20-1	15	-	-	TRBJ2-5	CSASSASRGPAAQYF	TGCAGTGCTAGTTCGGCTAGCAGAGGACCTGCGGCCCAGTACTTC
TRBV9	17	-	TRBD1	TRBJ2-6	CASREGTGVPGANVLTF	TGTGCCAGCAGGGAGGGGACAGGGGTCCCTGGGGCCAACGTCCTGACTTTC
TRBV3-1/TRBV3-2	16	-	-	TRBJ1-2	CASSHLNWRGLGGYTF	TGTGCCAGCAGCCACCTTAACTGGAGGGGCCTTGGCGGCTACACCTTC
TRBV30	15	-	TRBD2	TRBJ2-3	CAGQAAGGPLRTQYF	TGTGCCGGGCAGGCAGCGGGAGGGCCCTTGAGGACGCAGTATTTT
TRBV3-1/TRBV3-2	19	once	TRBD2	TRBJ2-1	CASSQTQGLAAPHYNEQFF	TGTGCCAGCAGCCAAACACAAGGACTAGCGGCCCCCCACTACAATGAGCAGTTCTTC
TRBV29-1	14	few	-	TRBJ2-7	CSVEGGRGSYEQYF	TGCAGCGTTGAGGGTGGCCGGGGTTCCTACGAGCAGTACTTC
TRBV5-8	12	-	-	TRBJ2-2	CASSFRGGELFF	TGTGCCAGCAGCTTTAGGGGCGGGGAGCTGTTTTTT
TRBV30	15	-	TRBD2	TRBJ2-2	CAGQSGRENTGELFF	TGTGCCGGCCAAAGCGGGAGGGAGAACACCGGGGAGCTGTTTTTT
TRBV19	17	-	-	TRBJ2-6	CASTFGFSGSGANVLTF	TGTGCCAGTACCTTTGGGTTCTCGGGCTCTGGGGCCAACGTCCTGACTTTC
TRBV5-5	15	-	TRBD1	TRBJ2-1	CASSGGTGETNEQFF	TGTGCCAGCAGCGGGGGGACAGGGGAGACTAATGAGCAGTTCTTC
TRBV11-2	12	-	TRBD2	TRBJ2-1	CASRSRGNEQFF	TGTGCCAGCAGGTCGCGGGGGAATGAGCAGTTCTTC